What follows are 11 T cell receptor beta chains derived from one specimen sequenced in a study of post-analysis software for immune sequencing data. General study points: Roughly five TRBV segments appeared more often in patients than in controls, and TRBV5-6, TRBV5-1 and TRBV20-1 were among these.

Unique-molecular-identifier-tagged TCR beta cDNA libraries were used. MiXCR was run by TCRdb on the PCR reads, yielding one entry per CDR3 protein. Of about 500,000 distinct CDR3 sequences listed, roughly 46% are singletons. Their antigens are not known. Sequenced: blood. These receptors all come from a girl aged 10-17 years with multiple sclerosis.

Written as DNA, the CDR3 is TGTGCCAGCAGCTTATCGCCTAGCGGGAGTTACGAGCAGTACTTC. It encodes CASSLSPSGSYEQYF. The rearrangement links TRBV13 to TRBJ2-4; 10 positions agree with TRBD2. The J call is in doubt because the DNA end fits TRBJ2-7 better. This CDR3 has 15 residues. Germline V gene sequence: CDR1 PRHDT, CDR2 FYEKMQ (reference sequence).

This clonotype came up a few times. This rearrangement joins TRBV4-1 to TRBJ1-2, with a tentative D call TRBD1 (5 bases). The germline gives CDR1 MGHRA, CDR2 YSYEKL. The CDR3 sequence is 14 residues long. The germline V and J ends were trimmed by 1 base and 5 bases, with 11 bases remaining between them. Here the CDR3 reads CASSQAGTVYGYTF. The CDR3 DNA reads TGCGCCAGCAGCCAAGCAGGGACTGTATATGGCTACACCTTC.

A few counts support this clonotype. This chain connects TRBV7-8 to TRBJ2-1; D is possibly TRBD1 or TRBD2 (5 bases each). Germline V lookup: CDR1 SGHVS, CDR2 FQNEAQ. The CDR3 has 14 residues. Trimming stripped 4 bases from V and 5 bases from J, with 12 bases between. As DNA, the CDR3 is TGTGCCAGCAGCTCGACGGGACCAAACAATGAGCAGTTCTTC. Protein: CASSSTGPNNEQFF.

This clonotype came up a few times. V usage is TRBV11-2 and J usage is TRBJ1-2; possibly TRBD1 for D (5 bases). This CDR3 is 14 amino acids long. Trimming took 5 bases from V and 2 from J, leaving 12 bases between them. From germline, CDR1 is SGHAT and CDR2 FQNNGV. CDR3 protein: CASSPSPGNYGYTF. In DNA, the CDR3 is TGTGCCAGCAGCCCCTCGCCAGGGAACTATGGCTACACCTTC.

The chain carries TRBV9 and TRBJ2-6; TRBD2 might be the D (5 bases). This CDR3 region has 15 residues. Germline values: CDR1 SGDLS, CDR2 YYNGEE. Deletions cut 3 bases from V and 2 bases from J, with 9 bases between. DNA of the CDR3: TGTGCCAGCAGCGCGGACTCACCTGGGGCCAACGTCCTGACTTTC. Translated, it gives CASSADSPGANVLTF.

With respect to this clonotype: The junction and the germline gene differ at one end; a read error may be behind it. The CDR3 protein is CAGSLASGRSETQYF. DNA of the CDR3: TGTGCCGGCAGCTTGGCTAGCGGGAGGTCGGAGACCCAGTACTTC. The V and J genes are TRBV7-2 and TRBJ2-5; 11 nucleotides agree with TRBD2. This CDR3 has 15 amino acids. The germline gives CDR1 SGHTA, CDR2 FQGNSA. The complete variable domain, with remaining parts taken from reference TRBV7-2 and TRBJ2-5, reads GAGVSQSPSNKVTEKGKDVELRCDPISGHTALYWYRQSLGQGLEFLIYFQGNSAPDKSGLPSDRFSAERTGGSVSTLTIQRTQQEDSAVYLCAGSLASGRSETQYFGPGTRLLVL.

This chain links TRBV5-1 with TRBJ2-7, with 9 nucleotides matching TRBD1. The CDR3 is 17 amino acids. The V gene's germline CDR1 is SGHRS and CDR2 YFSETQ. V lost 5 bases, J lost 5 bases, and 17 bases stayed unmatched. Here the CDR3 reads CASRSGTGSGSSHEQYF. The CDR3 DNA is TGCGCCAGCAGGTCCGGGACAGGGTCCGGGAGTTCCCACGAGCAGTACTTC.

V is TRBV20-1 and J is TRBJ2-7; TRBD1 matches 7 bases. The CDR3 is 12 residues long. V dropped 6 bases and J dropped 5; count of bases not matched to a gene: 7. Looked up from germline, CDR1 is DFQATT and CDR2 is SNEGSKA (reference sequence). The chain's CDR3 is CSAPTGFHEQYF. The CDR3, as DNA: TGCAGTGCCCCGACAGGGTTCCACGAGCAGTACTTC.

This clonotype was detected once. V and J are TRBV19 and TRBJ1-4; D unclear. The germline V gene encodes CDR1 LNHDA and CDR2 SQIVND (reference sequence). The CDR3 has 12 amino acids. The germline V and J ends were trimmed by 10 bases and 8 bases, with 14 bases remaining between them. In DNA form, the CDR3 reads TGTGCCACGGGCCCCCTCGGGGAAAAACTGTTTTTT. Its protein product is CATGPLGEKLFF.

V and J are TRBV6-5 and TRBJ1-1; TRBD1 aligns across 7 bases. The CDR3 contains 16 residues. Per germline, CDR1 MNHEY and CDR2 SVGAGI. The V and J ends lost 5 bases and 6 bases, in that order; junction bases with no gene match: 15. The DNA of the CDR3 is TGTGCCAGCAGTCACTTTCTGGGAGGGGGCTATCCTGAAGCTTTCTTT. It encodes CASSHFLGGGYPEAFF.

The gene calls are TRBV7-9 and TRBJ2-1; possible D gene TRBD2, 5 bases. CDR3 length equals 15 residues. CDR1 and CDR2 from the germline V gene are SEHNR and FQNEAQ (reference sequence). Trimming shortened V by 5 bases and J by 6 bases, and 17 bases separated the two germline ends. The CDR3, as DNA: TGTGCCAGCAGCCAGCTGGACTCGTACGGCAATGAGCAGTTCTTC. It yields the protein CASSQLDSYGNEQFF.